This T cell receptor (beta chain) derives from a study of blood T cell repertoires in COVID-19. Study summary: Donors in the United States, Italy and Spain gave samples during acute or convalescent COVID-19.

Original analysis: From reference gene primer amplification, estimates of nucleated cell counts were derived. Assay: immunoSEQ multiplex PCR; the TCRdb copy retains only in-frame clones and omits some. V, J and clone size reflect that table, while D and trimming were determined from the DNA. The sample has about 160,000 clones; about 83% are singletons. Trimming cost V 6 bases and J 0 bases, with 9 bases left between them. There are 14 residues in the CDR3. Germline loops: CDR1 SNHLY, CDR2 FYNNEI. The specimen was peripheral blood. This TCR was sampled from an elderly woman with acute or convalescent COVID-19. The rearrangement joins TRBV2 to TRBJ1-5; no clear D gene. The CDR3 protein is CASRAFNSNQPQHF. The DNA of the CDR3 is TGTGCCAGCAGGGCTTTCAATAGCAATCAGCCCCAGCATTTT.